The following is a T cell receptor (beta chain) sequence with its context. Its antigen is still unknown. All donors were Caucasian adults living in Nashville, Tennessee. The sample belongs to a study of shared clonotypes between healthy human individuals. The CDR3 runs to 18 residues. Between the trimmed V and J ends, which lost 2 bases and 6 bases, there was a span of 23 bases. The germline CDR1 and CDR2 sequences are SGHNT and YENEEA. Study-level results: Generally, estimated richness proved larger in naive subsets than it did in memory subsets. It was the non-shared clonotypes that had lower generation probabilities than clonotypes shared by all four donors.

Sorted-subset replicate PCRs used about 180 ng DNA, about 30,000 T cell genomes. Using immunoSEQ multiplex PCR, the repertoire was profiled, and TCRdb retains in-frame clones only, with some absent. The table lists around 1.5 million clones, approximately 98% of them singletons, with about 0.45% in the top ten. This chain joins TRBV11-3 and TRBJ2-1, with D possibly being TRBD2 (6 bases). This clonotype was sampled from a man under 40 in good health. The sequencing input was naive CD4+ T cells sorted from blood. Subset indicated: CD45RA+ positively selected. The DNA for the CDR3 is TGTGCCAGCAGCTTATCGGGGTGGAGGCCCGGAGGGTCCAATGAGCAGTTCTTC. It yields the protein CASSLSGWRPGGSNEQFF.